This T cell receptor (beta chain) originates from a study of glioma-infiltrating T cells after dendritic cell vaccination. The germline gives CDR1 SEHNR, CDR2 FQNEAQ (reference sequence). V was cut by 6 bases and J by 1 base, with 18 bases left in between. The CDR3 has 16 amino acids. The data were produced by immunoSEQ multiplex PCR, yet TCRdb's version contains in-frame clones alone and is incomplete. The table shows under 70,000 clones, with 75% to 85% occurring only once. This chain joins TRBV7-9 and TRBJ2-5; D call uncertain. Here the sequenced sample was blood, taken before dendritic cell vaccination. The sequence came from a human donor with glioblastoma. Written as DNA, the CDR3 is TGTGCCAGCAGTTCAACCACGATGAGGTCCCAAGAGACCCAGTACTTC. As protein: CASSSTTMRSQETQYF.